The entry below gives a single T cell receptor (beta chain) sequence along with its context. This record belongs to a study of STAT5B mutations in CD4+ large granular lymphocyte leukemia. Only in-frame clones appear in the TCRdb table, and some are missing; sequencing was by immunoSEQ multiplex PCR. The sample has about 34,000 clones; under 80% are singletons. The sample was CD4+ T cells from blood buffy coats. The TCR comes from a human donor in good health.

CDR3 protein: CASSPLRRGMANEKLFF. The DNA for the CDR3 is TGCGCCAGCAGCCCACTTCGTAGGGGCATGGCTAATGAAAAACTGTTTTTT. The chain carries TRBV4-1 and TRBJ1-4, with D possibly TRBD1 on 5 matching bases. Trimming stripped 4 bases from V and 3 bases from J, with 18 bases between. The CDR3 has 17 residues. Germline CDR1 is MGHRA and CDR2 is YSYEKL.